The 23 T cell receptor beta chains given below trace back to one sample, sequenced in a study of patients and donors after allogeneic stem cell transplantation. TCRdb fed the RT-PCR reads into MiXCR, producing one record per CDR3 protein. The sample includes approximately 98,000 distinct CDR3 sequences, less than 45% of them seen just once. Sequencing used blood, either unsorted or a sorted T cell fraction (not recorded which). The receptors shown here come from a human donor who was either an allogeneic HSCT recipient or a stem cell or donor lymphocyte infusion donor (not recorded which). It is not recorded whose cells these are; they may come from a transplant donor.

The rearrangement uses TRBV28 and TRBJ2-1, with D possibly being TRBD1 (5 bases). CDR1 MDHEN and CDR2 SYDVKM come from the germline V gene. CDR3 length: 13 amino acids. Trimming removed 7 bases at V and 6 bases at J, with 13 bases between. CDR3 protein: CASKFGATNEQFF. DNA for the CDR3: TGTGCCAGCAAGTTTGGGGCAACCAATGAGCAGTTCTTC. Looking up the rest from reference TRBV28 and TRBJ2-1 gives the full variable domain: DVKVTQSSRYLVKRTGEKVFLECVQDMDHENMFWYRQDPGLGLRLIYFSYDVKMKEKGDIPEGYSVSREKKERFSLILESASTNQTSMYLCASKFGATNEQFFGPGTRLTVL.

This clonotype occurred a few times. The chain carries TRBV12-3 or TRBV12-4 and TRBJ1-1; D unresolved. Trimming pared 7 bases from V and 3 bases from J, leaving 12 bases between. This CDR3 contains 13 residues. The CDR3 here is CASTLSYYTEAFF. The CDR3 DNA reads TGTGCCAGCACTCTAAGCTATTACACTGAAGCTTTCTTT.

The chain has TRBV12-3 or TRBV12-4 and TRBJ1-1; tentative D call: TRBD1 (5 bases). V lost 7 bases and J lost 11, with 23 bases in between. CDR3 size: 14 residues. The CDR3 bases are TGTGCCAGCAAAAACGAAGGGGTACACCGAGACGCTTTCTTT. Translated: CASKNEGVHRDAFF.

The chain joins TRBV14 to TRBJ2-3; tentative D call: TRBD2 (5 bases). Germline V gives CDR1 SGHDN, CDR2 FVKESK. This CDR3 region has 13 residues. V dropped 5 bases and J dropped 4 bases, with 10 bases sitting between them. The CDR3 sequence is CASSGSGADTQYF. The CDR3 DNA reads TGTGCCAGCAGCGGGAGCGGCGCAGATACGCAGTATTTT.

The chain carries TRBV28 and TRBJ2-7; no clear D gene. CDR1 is MDHEN, CDR2 SYDVKM, per germline. Trimming removed 7 bases from V and 3 bases from J, with 16 bases in between. This CDR3 is built from 14 residues. The CDR3 sequence: CASTPLLLSYEQYF. The CDR3 nucleotides are TGTGCCAGCACTCCCCTTCTCCTCAGCTACGAGCAGTACTTC.

The chain links TRBV12-3 or TRBV12-4 to TRBJ1-5; 8 bases agree with TRBD1. This CDR3 spans 16 amino acids. V was clipped by 2 bases and J by 5 bases; unmatched bases: 8. In nucleotides, the CDR3 is TGTGCCAGCAGTTTAACGCCAGGGGGCGCGGATCAGCCCCAGCATTTT. Its protein is CASSLTPGGADQPQHF.

This chain connects TRBV5-6 to TRBJ2-7, with TRBD2 matching 14 bases. The CDR3 is 15 amino acids. Per the germline V gene, CDR1 is SGHDT and CDR2 is YYEEEE. J lost 4 bases, V lost 5 bases, and 5 bases had no gene match. In DNA form, the CDR3 reads TGTGCCAGCAGGACCGGGACTAGCGGGAGTTACGAGCAGTACTTC. This translates into CASRTGTSGSYEQYF.

V usage is TRBV15 and J usage is TRBJ2-3, with TRBD2 matching over 7 bases. The V gene end was trimmed by 3 bases and the J gene end by 5 bases; junction bases not matched to a gene: 11. From germline, CDR1 is LNHNV and CDR2 YYDKDF (reference sequence). There are 16 residues in the CDR3. The CDR3 bases are TGTGCCACCAGCAGTCCCACTGGCGGGAGAAGAGATACGCAGTATTTT. Residues: CATSSPTGGRRDTQYF.

This chain links TRBV28 with TRBJ2-5; D is tentatively TRBD1 or TRBD2 (5 bases each). Trimming stripped 0 bases from V and 5 bases from J, with 13 bases between. This CDR3 has 15 amino acids. CDR1 and CDR2 (germline): MDHEN, SYDVKM. The CDR3 sequence is CASSLWAEGRETQYF. The CDR3 coding sequence is TGTGCCAGCAGTTTATGGGCCGAGGGGCGTGAGACCCAGTACTTC.

Notes on this clonotype: One end of the junction fails to match germline, which may point to a read error. The J gene is TRBJ1-5, the V gene TRBV11-2; a possible D gene is TRBD1 (5 bases). CDR1 is SGHAT and CDR2 is FQNNGV in the germline V gene. The CDR3 totals 13 residues. CDR3 sequence reads: CASSFGGNQPQDF. CDR3 DNA: TGTGCCAGCAGCTTCGGGGGGAATCAGCCCCAGGATTTT.

This clonotype was observed a few times. The CDR3 is CASSAGQDDSPLHF. CDR3 sequence (DNA): TGTGCCAGCAGCGCGGGACAGGATGATTCACCCCTCCACTTT. This chain uses TRBV7-2 with TRBJ1-6; 8 nucleotides align to TRBD1. V was pared by 5 bases and J by 8 bases, with 5 bases of the junction left unmatched. Per germline, CDR1 SGHTA and CDR2 FQGNSA. The CDR3 has 14 amino acids.

The CDR3 region is CASSVIDTQYF. Written as DNA, the CDR3 is TGTGCCAGCAGTGTTATAGATACGCAGTATTTT. The J gene is TRBJ2-3, the V gene TRBV25-1; D gene ambiguous. Germline values: CDR1 MGHDK, CDR2 SYGVNS. The CDR3 runs 11 residues. V was trimmed by 4 bases and J by 5 bases, leaving 4 bases between them.

This clonotype was found once. This rearrangement joins TRBV4-3 to TRBJ2-7, with TRBD2 matching over 11 bases. V shed 4 bases and J 7 bases; nucleotides not matched to a gene: 6. The CDR3 covers 14 residues. CDR1 is LGHNA and CDR2 is YSLEER in the germline V gene. CDR3 nucleotides: TGCGCCAGCAGCCTAGCGGGAGGGGACGCGGAGCAGTACTTC. Translated, it gives CASSLAGGDAEQYF.

The chain employs TRBV20-1 and TRBJ2-1; D is uncertain. V shed 5 bases and J shed 3 bases, with 2 bases lying between them. Germline V gene lookup returns CDR1 DFQATT and CDR2 SNEGSKA (reference sequence). The CDR3 covers 10 residues. The CDR3 reads CSAHYNEQFF. The CDR3 nucleotides read TGCAGTGCTCACTACAATGAGCAGTTCTTC.

J is TRBJ2-2 and V is TRBV12-3 or TRBV12-4; D remains ambiguous. This CDR3 contains 13 residues. V was pared by 7 bases and J by 1 base, with 7 bases between. CDR3 sequence (DNA): TGTGCCAGCACCCACCAGAACACCGGGGAGCTGTTTTTT. It specifies CASTHQNTGELFF.

This clonotype was seen more than once but under ten times. This chain connects TRBV12-3 or TRBV12-4 to TRBJ1-3; 7 bases map to TRBD1. CDR3 length: 15 residues. Trimming removed 6 bases from V and 2 bases from J; junction bases left unmatched: 7. The CDR3 protein is CASRGRGLAGNTIYF. The CDR3 DNA is TGTGCCAGCAGGGGCAGGGGGTTAGCTGGAAACACCATATATTTT.

This clonotype was counted between two and nine times. The J gene is TRBJ2-7, the V gene TRBV20-1; D is perhaps TRBD1 (5 bases). Trimming stripped 5 bases from V and 3 bases from J, with 8 bases between. The CDR3 loop spans 11 amino acids. From germline, CDR1 is DFQATT and CDR2 SNEGSKA (reference sequence). DNA for the CDR3: TGCAGTGCTCGCCAGGGCTACGAGCAGTACTTC. This translates into CSARQGYEQYF.

The rearrangement joins TRBV28 to TRBJ1-2; D perhaps matches TRBD1 (5 bases). There are 12 residues in the CDR3. Germline V CDR1 and CDR2: MDHEN, SYDVKM. Trimming removed 5 bases at V and 4 bases at J, with 8 bases between. CDR3 sequence reads: CASSNDSYGYTF. The CDR3 DNA follows: TGTGCCAGCAGTAACGACAGCTATGGCTACACCTTC.

The genes are TRBV21-1 and TRBJ2-2; the table assigns TRBD1, which was not confirmed against the DNA. TRBV21-1 is a documented pseudogene. The CDR3 length is 14 residues. In DNA, the CDR3 is TGTGCCAGCAGCAGGAAAGGGGGCACCGGGGAGCTGTTTTTT. It is translated as CASSRKGGTGELFF.

This clonotype showed up just a few times. The chain carries TRBV7-2 and TRBJ2-1, with D unresolved. The V gene's germline CDR1 is SGHTA and CDR2 FQGNSA. CDR3 length: 15 amino acids. V lost 8 bases and J 3 bases, leaving 17 bases between the germline ends. DNA for the CDR3: TGTGCCAGCTCTCCTGAAATTCACTACTACAATGAGCAGTTCTTC. It is translated as CASSPEIHYYNEQFF.

This chain connects TRBV29-1 to TRBJ2-2; 9 nucleotides line up with TRBD1. The CDR3 runs to 13 residues. Germline lookup yields CDR1 SQVTM and CDR2 ANQGSEA. Trimming at V came to 5 bases and at J to 3 bases, leaving 1 base not matched to a gene. Here the CDR3 DNA reads TGCAGCGTTAACAGGGGGCACACCGGGGAGCTGTTTTTT. This translates into CSVNRGHTGELFF.

The rearrangement joins TRBV29-1 to TRBJ2-3; 7 nucleotides match TRBD1. V was pared by 6 bases and J by 2 bases, with 8 bases of the junction left unmatched. CDR1 is SQVTM, CDR2 ANQGSEA, per germline. This CDR3 has 14 residues. The CDR3 here is CSVRQGRPTDTQYF. CDR3 DNA sequence: TGCAGCGTCCGACAGGGCCGCCCCACAGATACGCAGTATTTT.

The chain is built from TRBV6-6 and TRBJ2-1; 14 bases are shared with TRBD2. CDR1 and CDR2 from the germline V gene are MNHNY and SVGAGI (reference sequence). CDR3 length: 15 residues. V shed 6 bases and J 7 bases; nucleotides not matched to a gene: 5. The CDR3 sequence is CASSPGTSGSNEQFF. The CDR3 DNA reads TGTGCCAGCAGCCCCGGGACTAGCGGGAGTAATGAGCAGTTCTTC.